The 21 T cell receptor beta chains reported below all come from one sample, sequenced in a study of cytomegalovirus exposure and HLA in healthy donors. Vbeta (60) and Jbeta (13) primers were used in the PCR. Measured with immunoSEQ multiplex PCR; TCRdb has only the in-frame clones, and not every one. Among 200,000 or so clones, roughly 77% were seen once, and the ten largest hold around 0.38%. The specimen was PBMCs. These receptor sequences come from a male donor in good health and CMV-seropositive.

Only one count was recorded for this clone. The gene calls are TRBV2 and TRBJ1-2, with TRBD1 identical over 7 bases. Losses at the gene ends were 6 bases for V and 4 bases for J; bases not matched to a gene: 5. The CDR3 runs to 13 residues. Germline V lookup: CDR1 SNHLY, CDR2 FYNNEI. DNA of the CDR3: TGTGCCAGCAGCCGGGACAGAAGCTATGGCTACACCTTC. It translates to CASSRDRSYGYTF.

To note about this clone: Other DNA sequences in the sample encode the same CDR3. The rearrangement uses TRBV9 and TRBJ2-7; a weak D match, TRBD2 (6 bases). CDR1 and CDR2 from the germline V gene are SGDLS and YYNGEE. Trimming pared 0 bases from V and 6 bases from J, leaving 10 bases between. The CDR3 has 13 residues. CDR3 in amino acids: CASSVGGGSEQYF. DNA of the CDR3: TGTGCCAGCAGCGTAGGGGGAGGTAGCGAGCAGTACTTC.

This chain uses TRBV5-5 with TRBJ2-2, with 7 nucleotides matching TRBD2. CDR1 is SGHKS and CDR2 is YYEKEE in the germline V gene (reference sequence). After removal of 2 bases from V and 7 bases from J, the junction contained 14 bases not matched to a gene. This CDR3 has 17 amino acids. CDR3 nucleotides: TGTGCCAGCAGCTTTTCCGGGGCGGGAGAAATGGTCGGGGAGCTGTTTTTT. Translating it yields CASSFSGAGEMVGELFF.

The chain couples TRBV27 to TRBJ1-5; maybe TRBD1 (6 bases). V dropped 3 bases and J dropped 7 bases, with 10 bases sitting between them. The germline gives CDR1 MNHEY, CDR2 SMNVEV (reference sequence). The length of the CDR3 is 13 residues. The CDR3 is CASSFRQEQPQHF. CDR3 coding DNA: TGTGCCAGCAGTTTTCGACAGGAGCAGCCCCAGCATTTT.

Comment on this clone: Other DNA sequences in the same sample also yield this CDR3. The V and J genes are TRBV4-2 and TRBJ1-5, with D unclear. With 1 base removed from V and 2 bases from J, the gap between germline ends came to 6 bases. Germline V gene data show CDR1 as LGHNA and CDR2 as YNFKEQ. The CDR3 sequence is 14 residues long. CDR3 region: CASSQGQGNQPQHF. In DNA, the CDR3 is TGTGCCAGCAGCCAAGGGCAAGGCAATCAGCCCCAGCATTTT.

V is TRBV6-1 and J is TRBJ1-1; a possible D gene is TRBD1 (5 bases). Between the trimmed V and J ends, which lost 4 bases and 1 base, there was a span of 10 bases. Germline V lookup: CDR1 MNHNS, CDR2 SASEGT. The CDR3 totals 14 residues. CDR3 nucleotide sequence: TGTGCCAGCAGTGTCGGAGGGGCGAACACTGAAGCTTTCTTT. Its translation is CASSVGGANTEAFF.

The V and J genes are TRBV28 and TRBJ2-7; weak D call: TRBD1 (5 bases). CDR1 and CDR2 from the germline V gene are MDHEN and SYDVKM. This CDR3 comprises 14 residues. V was cut by 5 bases and J by 2 bases, with 13 bases left in between. CDR3 bases: TGTGCCAGCAGTAAACGATGGGGCACCTACGAGCAGTACTTC. Translated: CASSKRWGTYEQYF.

This clone was found a few times. V gene TRBV10-3 combines with J gene TRBJ1-5; D unresolved. The CDR3 is 14 amino acids. The V gene lost 10 bases and the J gene lost 2 bases, with 15 bases spanning the gap. CDR1 and CDR2 (germline): ENHRY, SYGVKD. The CDR3 loop is CATEVDGGNQPQHF. CDR3 bases: TGTGCCACGGAGGTGGACGGCGGCAATCAGCCCCAGCATTTT.

V usage is TRBV10-3 and J usage is TRBJ2-5; the D gene is possibly TRBD2 (6 bases). V was cut by 2 bases and J by 5 bases, with 12 bases left in between. The CDR3 contains 14 residues. Germline CDR1 reads ENHRY; CDR2 reads SYGVKD. CDR3 amino acids: CAISEPLALETQYF. CDR3 nucleotides: TGTGCCATCAGTGAGCCGCTAGCGTTGGAGACCCAGTACTTC.

The V call is TRBV4-1, the J call TRBJ2-1, with D possibly TRBD1 on 7 matching bases. The germline V gene encodes CDR1 MGHRA and CDR2 YSYEKL. The CDR3 runs to 16 residues. With 2 bases removed from V and 0 bases from J, the gap between germline ends came to 11 bases. DNA for the CDR3: TGCGCCAGCAGCCAACAGGGGGACTTCTCCTACAATGAGCAGTTCTTC. As protein: CASSQQGDFSYNEQFF.

The V and J genes are TRBV6-5 and TRBJ1-2; a possible D gene is TRBD1 (6 bases). CDR3 length equals 14 residues. Trimming took 2 bases from V and 7 from J, leaving 14 bases between them. Germline V lookup: CDR1 MNHEY, CDR2 SVGAGI. CDR3 amino acids: CASSYITGGSGYTF. The DNA for the CDR3 is TGTGCCAGCAGTTACATTACGGGGGGCAGTGGCTACACCTTC.

This clone appeared a single time. At one end, the junction sequence differs from germline, possibly due to a read error. The chain uses TRBV9 and TRBJ2-3, with no clear D. This CDR3 contains 15 residues. Per the germline V gene, CDR1 is SGDLS and CDR2 is YYNGEE. This CDR3 is CASSVLTTRTDMQYF. The DNA for the CDR3 is TGTGCCAGCAGCGTACTCACCACTCGCACAGATATGCAGTATTTT.

The gene calls are TRBV28 and TRBJ1-1; D remains ambiguous. V was pared by 8 bases and J by 1 base, with 8 bases between. Germline V gene sequence: CDR1 MDHEN, CDR2 SYDVKM. The CDR3 has 12 amino acids. The CDR3 region has the DNA TGTGCCAGCCTCTCCTGGAACACTGAAGCTTTCTTT. It translates to CASLSWNTEAFF.

The chain joins TRBV18 to TRBJ1-2, with 9 nucleotides matching TRBD1. Germline CDR1 and CDR2: KGHSH and LQKENI. Losses at the gene ends were 9 bases for V and 5 bases for J; bases not matched to a gene: 7. CDR3 length: 13 residues. This CDR3 is CASRTGDGYGYTF. CDR3 DNA: TGTGCCAGTAGGACAGGGGATGGATATGGCTACACCTTC.

The chain joins TRBV7-2 to TRBJ2-1; 9 bases align to TRBD2. CDR3 length: 15 residues. V was clipped by 3 bases and J by 5 bases; unmatched bases: 5. Germline V gene lookup returns CDR1 SGHTA and CDR2 FQGNSA. CDR3 region: CASSLYAGGNNEQFF. The DNA of the CDR3 is TGTGCCAGCAGCTTGTACGCGGGGGGGAACAATGAGCAGTTCTTC.

The CDR3 reads CASSELRLSNTEAFF. DNA of the CDR3: TGTGCCAGCAGTGAACTGAGGCTCTCGAACACTGAAGCTTTCTTT. The chain carries TRBV2 and TRBJ1-1; D remains unclear. CDR1 is SNHLY and CDR2 is FYNNEI in the germline V gene. CDR3 length: 15 residues. Between the trimmed V and J ends, which lost 2 bases and 1 base, there was a span of 11 bases.

The chain carries TRBV30 and TRBJ2-2; D gene unclear. The ends were cut back, 6 bases at V and 1 base at J, with 12 bases in the middle. The germline V gene has CDR1 GTSNPN and CDR2 SVGIG (reference sequence). CDR3 length: 14 residues. The CDR3 nucleotides read TGTGCCTGCGCCAGAACCCAGAACACCGGGGAGCTGTTTTTT. Protein product: CACARTQNTGELFF.

This clone turned up a few times. The rearrangement joins TRBV19 to TRBJ2-3, with 12 bases lining up with TRBD2. This CDR3 is built from 16 residues. Unmatched junction bases numbered 7, after V lost 3 bases and J lost 6 bases. Germline V CDR1 and CDR2: LNHDA, SQIVND (reference sequence). CDR3 sequence (DNA): TGTGCCAGTAGTATCGAGACTAGCGGGGGAAGGGATACGCAGTATTTT. Protein product: CASSIETSGGRDTQYF. The full variable domain, in which reference TRBV19 and TRBJ2-3 provide the parts outside the CDR3, is DGGITQSPKYLFRKEGQNVTLSCEQNLNHDAMYWYRQDPGQGLRLIYYSQIVNDFQKGDIAEGYSVSREKKESFPLTVTSAQKNPTAFYLCASSIETSGGRDTQYFGPGTRLTVL.

V is TRBV19 and J is TRBJ2-7, with D perhaps TRBD2 (5 bases). This CDR3 spans 14 amino acids. Trimming cost V 0 bases and J 5 bases, with 11 bases left between them. The germline CDR1 and CDR2 sequences are LNHDA and SQIVND (reference sequence). The CDR3 region has the DNA TGTGCCAGTAGTATAGATCCGGGGTACCACGAGCAGTACTTC. This gives the protein CASSIDPGYHEQYF.

Concerning this clone itself: At one boundary the junction diverges from the germline segment, which might be a read error. The V gene is TRBV18, the J gene TRBJ2-3; 13 bases are shared with TRBD2. The germline V gene has CDR1 KGHSH and CDR2 LQKENI. The CDR3 is made up of 18 amino acids. CDR3 nucleotide sequence: TGTGCCAGCCCACCTGGACTAGCGGGGGCGGCGGGGCTCGATACGCAGTATTTT. It specifies CASPPGLAGAAGLDTQYF.

The chain employs TRBV9 and TRBJ2-5; the match to TRBD2 covers 14 bases. Per germline, CDR1 SGDLS and CDR2 YYNGEE. Trimming took 4 bases from V and 4 from J; bases not matched to a gene: 12. The CDR3 is 18 residues long. The CDR3 is CASSRSLGLAGDAETQYF. CDR3 DNA: TGTGCCAGCAGCAGAAGCTTGGGACTAGCGGGAGATGCAGAGACCCAGTACTTC.